This T cell receptor beta chain derives from a study of identical twins. This CDR3 is built from 13 residues. CDR1 and CDR2 (germline): MNHNY, SVGAGI (reference sequence). Trimming took off 5 bases at V and 3 bases at J, with 11 bases between the two ends. TCRdb re-derived calls from the 5' RACE reads in MiXCR, one entry per CDR3 protein. Of 300,000 to 400,000 distinct CDR3 sequences in the sample, about 10% were seen once. The J gene is TRBJ2-7, the V gene TRBV6-6; possible D gene TRBD1, 5 bases. The receptor comes from a woman in her forties or fifties in good health. Sequenced material: naive T cells sorted from blood. Here the CDR3 DNA reads TGTGCCAGCAGTGGAGACAGATTCTACGAGCAGTACTTC. This translates into CASSGDRFYEQYF.